This record concerns one T cell receptor (beta chain) sequence. No cognate antigen has been identified for it. Per-base qualities were not stored, and no clone one base away is much larger. The collaborating institutions used their own protocols to collect whole blood in K2EDTA tubes. For TCRbeta analysis, collaborator samples were shipped as frozen whole blood, as isolated PBMCs, or as DNA extracted from either sample type. This sample was taken from a study of blood T cell repertoires in COVID-19 (TCRdb year 2020). Concerning the study at large: Samples from collaborators originated in the United States, Italy and Spain and spanned both the acute and convalescent phases of COVID-19. Deeply sampled blood TCRbeta repertoires from subjects exposed to, actively infected with, or recovered from COVID-19 were included in the dataset. A freely available public database, intended as a resource for researchers studying the immune response to SARS-CoV-2, is where the repertoires were released. The prospective study material was composed of cDNA or gDNA derived from T cells, B-cell-depleted T cells, or PBMCs. Samples were obtained from the ongoing ImmuneRACE study (first 160 participants) and from over a thousand subjects provided by 6 global collaborators. Nearly every sample came with metadata listing a de-identified subject ID, COVID-19 status, age in years and sex. Where available, HLA class I and class II types were taken from metadata supplied by the sample provider and were not determined by assay-based typing.

TCRbeta CDR3 regions were amplified from genomic DNA using the immunoSEQ Assay, a bias-controlled multiplex PCR. For the original study's pipeline: The number of nucleated cells in each sample was estimated from the amplification of reference gene primers within the assay. To quantify the absolute abundance of each unique TCRbeta CDR3 rearrangement, sequence reads were collapsed and filtered. For each sample, productive Simpson clonality was calculated by taking the square root of Simpson's diversity index across productive rearrangements. TCRdb stores this immuneACCESS table with in-frame sequences only. Part of the clones is absent; in the studies checked, under half of the shortfall reflects unresolved V genes, and no reason is known for the rest. D and trimming were read from the DNA, whereas the V and J calls and clone size are those reported in that table. The sample table holds around 300,000 clones, of which 87% were seen once. The leading ten clones occupy 1% of the sample.

Results the study describes overall, beyond this receptor: The quantity of clinical and demographic metadata differed by source and by participant and was supplied without curation.

V and J are trimmed by 4 bases and 12 bases, and the gene matches miss 8 bases of the junction. The CDR3 runs 14 amino acids, cysteine and phenylalanine included. Only the CDR3 DNA stays, 42 bases, in frame from base 1. CDR1 LGHNA and CDR2 YSLEER are derived from the germline V gene. The receptor was derived from a man aged 45-60 years with active or convalescent COVID-19. In this chain, TRBV4-3 is recombined with TRBJ2-6; TRBD2 aligns with 8 central bases. The sequencing input was peripheral blood. The CDR3 corresponds to CASSLISGAGVLTF. The DNA is TGCGCCAGCAGCCTAATTAGCGGGGCCGGCGTCCTGACTTTC.